The 26 T cell receptor beta chains reported below all come from one sample, sequenced in a study of blood T cells in healthy people across ages. A second PCR of 7 to 11 cycles used a sample-barcoded 5' primer and a J-beta primer mix. Via MiXCR, TCRdb re-called the 5' RACE reads, giving one row per CDR3 protein. The table records 1,500,000 or so distinct CDR3 sequences, 59% of them present only once. Specimen: blood. The receptors come from a man aged 18 to 29 in good health.

The count of this clonotype is one. This chain joins TRBV11-2 and TRBJ2-3; D perhaps matches TRBD2 (5 bases). The V end was cut by 5 bases, the J end by 5 bases, with 17 bases between. The CDR3 totals 15 residues. Germline V gene sequence: CDR1 SGHAT, CDR2 FQNNGV. As DNA, the CDR3 is TGTGCCAGCAGCCGACCTTGGCTAGGGAGAGATACGCAGTATTTT. It yields the protein CASSRPWLGRDTQYF.

This clonotype was observed a handful of times. The rearrangement links TRBV5-4 to TRBJ2-3; D is uncertain. The germline CDR1 and CDR2 sequences are SGHNT and YYREEE (reference sequence). This CDR3 contains 12 residues. V was clipped by 4 bases and J by 4 bases, with 7 bases between them. The CDR3 DNA is TGTGCCAGCAGCCCCGAACCAGATACGCAGTATTTT. It codes for CASSPEPDTQYF.

This clonotype was counted a few times. The chain combines TRBV29-1 with TRBJ1-2, with D unresolved. V was pared by 3 bases and J by 4 bases, with 9 bases between. The germline V gene has CDR1 SQVTM and CDR2 ANQGSEA. The CDR3 spans 12 residues. CDR3 sequence reads: CSVDGSSYGYTF. The CDR3 region has the DNA TGCAGCGTTGACGGCAGCTCCTATGGCTACACCTTC. The whole variable domain, remainder taken from reference TRBV29-1 and TRBJ1-2, is SAVISQKPSRDICQRGTSLTIQCQVDSQVTMMFWYRQQPGQSLTLIATANQGSEATYESGFVIDKFPISRPNLTFSTLTVSNMSPEDSSIYLCSVDGSSYGYTFGSGTRLTVV.

V usage is TRBV4-1 and J usage is TRBJ1-6; 7 bases fit TRBD1. Germline V gene lookup returns CDR1 MGHRA and CDR2 YSYEKL. V was pared by 3 bases and J by 5 bases, with 7 bases of the junction left unmatched. The CDR3 loop spans 16 amino acids. The CDR3 DNA reads as TGCGCCAGCAGCCAGCACGGACAGGCTGATAATTCACCCCTCCACTTT. It codes for CASSQHGQADNSPLHF.

J is TRBJ1-4 and V is TRBV12-3 or TRBV12-4; no firm D call. The CDR3 is 14 residues long. The germline V and J ends were trimmed by 3 bases and 3 bases, with 8 bases remaining between them. Here the CDR3 DNA reads TGTGCCAGCAGTTTCGCCAGAGCTAATGAAAAACTGTTTTTT. It specifies CASSFARANEKLFF.

V is TRBV4-1 and J is TRBJ2-1, with D unclear. The assigned J gene may be wrong: the sequence end matches TRBJ2-7 better. The CDR3 extends over 12 amino acids. Germline-derived CDR1 and CDR2 are MGHRA and YSYEKL. CDR3 coding DNA: TGCGCCAGCAGGGGCACCAACTACGAGCAGTACTTC. The encoded protein is CASRGTNYEQYF.

This clonotype was counted many times. The gene calls are TRBV11-2 and TRBJ2-7, with 8 bases identical to TRBD2. Trimming cost V 5 bases and J 3 bases; bases outside gene matches: 6. The CDR3 is 14 amino acids. Germline assignment: CDR1 SGHAT and CDR2 FQNNGV. CDR3 nucleotide sequence: TGTGCCAGCAGCGGCGGGACTAGTCGCTACGAGCAGTACTTC. Translation: CASSGGTSRYEQYF.

This clonotype was recorded a few times. The chain couples TRBV25-1 to TRBJ1-2; D is possibly TRBD1 (5 bases). Trimming stripped 4 bases from V and 6 bases from J, with 15 bases between. CDR1 MGHDK and CDR2 SYGVNS come from the germline V gene. The CDR3 covers 14 residues. Written as DNA, the CDR3 is TGTGCCAGCAGTGGAGGCAGGGTATCGGATGGCTACACCTTC. This sequence encodes CASSGGRVSDGYTF.

The V call is TRBV9, the J call TRBJ2-6, with 7 positions matching TRBD2. Germline trimming cut 0 bases from V and 1 base from J; bases unmatched to any gene: 4. The length of the CDR3 is 17 residues. Germline assignment: CDR1 SGDLS and CDR2 YYNGEE. The CDR3 loop is CASSVATGGSGANVLTF. For the CDR3, the DNA is TGTGCCAGCAGCGTAGCTACGGGGGGATCTGGGGCCAACGTCCTGACTTTC.

The chain employs TRBV4-1 and TRBJ1-1; D unclear. Trimming stripped 6 bases from V and 7 bases from J, with 18 bases between. Germline V gene data show CDR1 as MGHRA and CDR2 as YSYEKL. This CDR3 spans 14 amino acids. The CDR3 spells CASSVIGSGGEAFF. CDR3 bases: TGCGCCAGCAGTGTTATAGGGTCGGGCGGTGAAGCTTTCTTT.

In its sample, this clonotype was seen once. This sequence joins TRBV28 and TRBJ1-6, with D uncertain. The germline CDR1 and CDR2 sequences are MDHEN and SYDVKM. The V and J ends lost 3 bases and 7 bases respectively, with 7 bases between them. This CDR3 contains 13 residues. The CDR3 region has the DNA TGTGCCAGCAGTTTTTCCCGAAATTCACCCCTCCACTTT. It specifies CASSFSRNSPLHF.

The chain combines TRBV20-1 with TRBJ2-7; D is possibly TRBD1 or TRBD2 (5 bases each). With 3 bases removed from V and 0 bases from J, the gap between germline ends came to 9 bases. The CDR3 runs to 13 residues. The germline gives CDR1 DFQATT, CDR2 SNEGSKA (reference sequence). This chain's CDR3 is CSASVGGSYEQYF. In DNA form, the CDR3 reads TGCAGTGCTAGTGTTGGGGGCTCCTACGAGCAGTACTTC.

This clonotype was detected a few times. The chain employs TRBV4-3 and TRBJ2-5; 8 bases agree with TRBD1. The trim removed 3 bases at V and 4 bases at J, leaving 13 bases unmatched. The CDR3 consists of 17 residues. From germline, CDR1 is LGHNA and CDR2 YSLEER. The CDR3: CASSHYAAGGMGETQYF. The CDR3, as DNA: TGCGCCAGCAGCCATTACGCCGCAGGGGGCATGGGAGAGACCCAGTACTTC.

This clonotype was detected many times. The chain couples TRBV15 to TRBJ2-6; D gene ambiguous. CDR3 length: 16 residues. Per the germline V gene, CDR1 is LNHNV and CDR2 is YYDKDF (reference sequence). V was pared by 0 bases and J by 0 bases, with 6 bases between. This CDR3 reads CATSRDSGSGANVLTF. Here the CDR3 DNA reads TGTGCCACCAGCAGAGATAGTGGCTCTGGGGCCAACGTCCTGACTTTC.

The V and J genes are TRBV6-1 and TRBJ1-1; the D is unclear. The ends were cut back, 7 bases at V and 0 bases at J, with 15 bases in the middle. Germline CDR1 and CDR2: MNHNS and SASEGT. This CDR3 has 15 residues. The CDR3 here is CASKDGRRVNTEAFF. The CDR3 nucleotides read TGTGCCAGCAAGGACGGACGCCGGGTGAACACTGAAGCTTTCTTT.

This clonotype was seen a handful of times. This chain links TRBV2 with TRBJ2-3; TRBD1 aligns across 8 bases. Trimming removed 6 bases from V and 3 bases from J; junction bases left unmatched: 5. CDR1 and CDR2 from the germline V gene are SNHLY and FYNNEI. The CDR3 contains 14 residues. CDR3 in amino acids: CASRLDRATDTQYF. The CDR3 DNA follows: TGTGCCAGCAGACTGGACAGGGCTACAGATACGCAGTATTTT.

This chain uses TRBV4-1 with TRBJ1-2; TRBD1 matches 8 bases. Germline V CDR1 and CDR2: MGHRA, YSYEKL. This CDR3 has 15 amino acids. V lost 2 bases to trimming and J lost 7 bases; unmatched junction nucleotides: 9. CDR3 protein: CASSQFTDRGGGYTF. The DNA for the CDR3 is TGCGCCAGCAGCCAATTTACAGACAGGGGTGGTGGCTACACCTTC.

The V gene is TRBV7-7, the J gene TRBJ2-5; TRBD1 matches 7 bases. CDR1 and CDR2 from the germline V gene are SSHAT and FNYEAQ (reference sequence). CDR3 size: 14 residues. The V gene end was trimmed by 4 bases and the J gene end by 11 bases; junction bases not matched to a gene: 13. CDR3 bases: TGTGCCAGCAGCTCCAACAGGGGACACAATGAGCAGTACTTC. Translating gives CASSSNRGHNEQYF.

CDR3 loop: CASSTAGTAIFYGYTF. Here the CDR3 DNA reads TGTGCCAGCAGCACAGCCGGGACAGCTATCTTCTATGGCTACACCTTC. This chain connects TRBV5-5 to TRBJ1-2; 7 bases align to TRBD1. Germline V lookup: CDR1 SGHKS, CDR2 YYEKEE (reference sequence). The CDR3 totals 16 residues. Trimming at V came to 4 bases and at J to 4 bases, leaving 13 bases not matched to a gene.

The sample holds a few counts of this clonotype. V usage is TRBV6-1 and J usage is TRBJ1-2, with D unclear. V dropped 8 bases and J dropped 7 bases, with 17 bases sitting between them. The CDR3 is made up of 13 amino acids. Germline CDR1 is MNHNS and CDR2 is SASEGT. The CDR3 DNA follows: TGTGCCAGCCGGGTACTGAGTCGGTCTGGCTACACCTTC. This sequence encodes CASRVLSRSGYTF.

The V call is TRBV25-1, the J call TRBJ1-2; no clear D. V lost 4 bases, J lost 6 bases, and 18 bases lay in between. This CDR3 contains 15 residues. Per the germline V gene, CDR1 is MGHDK and CDR2 is SYGVNS. The CDR3 nucleotides read TGTGCCAGCAGTGGAAGAGGGAGAGGGATGGATGGCTACACCTTC. This gives the protein CASSGRGRGMDGYTF.

The gene calls are TRBV10-3 and TRBJ2-3, with D unclear. The CDR3 is made up of 10 amino acids. Germline lookup yields CDR1 ENHRY and CDR2 SYGVKD. The V and J ends lost 8 bases and 7 bases respectively, with 7 bases between them. CDR3 bases: TGTGCCATCTTCAAGTATACGCAGTATTTT. Encoded protein: CAIFKYTQYF.

This clonotype was counted a few times. The CDR3 DNA reads TGTGCCAGCAGTGCGACAGGGGCTAATGAAAAACTGTTTTTT. Protein: CASSATGANEKLFF. The gene calls are TRBV6-6 and TRBJ1-4; 8 nucleotides agree with TRBD1. Germline loops: CDR1 MNHNY, CDR2 SVGAGI (reference sequence). CDR3 length equals 14 residues. V was clipped by 5 bases and J by 3 bases; unmatched bases: 2.

This clonotype was detected a few times. The chain is built from TRBV20-1 and TRBJ2-3, with D perhaps TRBD1 (5 bases). The V and J ends lost 1 base and 1 base respectively, with 12 bases between them. The CDR3 totals 15 residues. Germline V lookup: CDR1 DFQATT, CDR2 SNEGSKA (reference sequence). In DNA, the CDR3 is TGCAGTGCTAGAGTTAGGACATTAGGCACAGATACGCAGTATTTT. The encoded protein is CSARVRTLGTDTQYF.

The chain employs TRBV12-3 or TRBV12-4 and TRBJ2-2; D gene ambiguous. The V end was cut by 6 bases, the J end by 7 bases, with 6 bases between. This CDR3 region has 11 residues. CDR3 bases: TGTGCCAGCAGCCCCGGCGGGGAGCTGTTTTTT. It yields the protein CASSPGGELFF.

This clonotype was seen more than once but under ten times. This chain links TRBV20-1 with TRBJ2-3, with a tentative D call TRBD2 (5 bases). V lost 1 base, J lost 7 bases, and 12 bases lay in between. Per the germline V gene, CDR1 is DFQATT and CDR2 is SNEGSKA (reference sequence). The CDR3 has 13 amino acids. In DNA form, the CDR3 reads TGCAGTGCTAGAGTCCATACTAGAAATACGCAGTATTTT. The encoded protein is CSARVHTRNTQYF.